The present T cell receptor beta chain was sequenced within a study of T cell responses to AZD1222 COVID-19 vaccine. Across the whole study: Researchers grouped second doses given at about 4 or about 12 weeks into one pool. Whole-study findings and limits: Of spike-specific TCRs, nearly half reportedly target regions left unmutated in variants.

V was cut by 0 bases and J by 0 bases, with 6 bases left in between. The CDR3 extends over 14 amino acids. CDR1 and CDR2 (germline): SGHKS, YYEKEE (reference sequence). Sequencing was performed with immunoSEQ multiplex PCR; in TCRdb, only in-frame clones are kept and a portion is missing. The profile shows some 150,000 clones, about nine tenths of them singletons. This clone was picked up one time. Antigen: not known. This clonotype was obtained from an adult in good health. The sample was peripheral blood, taken on day 0 of AZD1222 vaccination. The rearrangement uses TRBV5-5 and TRBJ1-1; D remains unclear. Here the CDR3 DNA reads TGTGCCAGCAGCTTGGTATTTATGAACACTGAAGCTTTCTTT. Amino acid sequence: CASSLVFMNTEAFF.